One sample yielded the 13 T cell receptor beta chains listed below, sequenced in a study of T cell clonality in common variable immunodeficiency. Overall study results and limits: Fewer deletions and N-nucleotide insertions were reportedly seen in common variable immunodeficiency TCR beta sequences.

Their cognate antigens are unknown. The data were produced by immunoSEQ multiplex PCR, yet TCRdb's version contains in-frame clones alone and is incomplete. This sample has roughly 14,000 clones and no singletons, with more than 7% in the ten largest. Sequenced material: peripheral blood mononuclear cells. All receptors derive from a human donor with common variable immunodeficiency.

There are a few counts of this clone. The CDR3 bases that were read are TGTGCCAGTAGTATAGCTAGCGGGGGGACTTACGAG. Amino acid sequence: CASSIASGGTYE. The whole CDR3 protein reads CASSIASGGTYEQYF. The chain uses TRBV19 and TRBJ2-7; TRBD2 matches 11 bases. The DNA ends 3 residues before the CDR3 does, and the rest of the CDR3 is filled in from the germline J gene. The CDR3 is 15 amino acids. Per the germline V gene, CDR1 is LNHDA and CDR2 is SQIVND (reference sequence). J gave up 4 bases and V 1 base, and 3 bases lay outside the gene matches.

As for this clone: The read stops 3 residues short of the end of the CDR3; the missing end is completed from the germline J gene. The gene calls are TRBV30 and TRBJ2-3, with D tentatively TRBD1 (5 bases). In germline, CDR1 is GTSNPN, CDR2 SVGIG (reference sequence). CDR3 size: 14 residues. Deletions cut 7 bases from V and 0 bases from J, with 14 bases between. The CDR3 sequence: CASGQELSTDTQYF. The part of the CDR3 DNA that was read is TGTGCCTCAGGGCAGGAACTTAGCACAGATACG.

Concerning this clone: The read ends 3 residues before the CDR3 terminus; that terminus is restored from the germline J gene. The chain carries TRBV19 and TRBJ2-1, with a possible D match to TRBD2 (5 bases). Per the germline V gene, CDR1 is LNHDA and CDR2 is SQIVND (reference sequence). This CDR3 is 12 amino acids long. V lost 10 bases to trimming and J lost 9 bases, with 16 bases between them. Incomplete CDR3 DNA: TGTGCCACCAGGAGAGGAGGTGGTGAG. It codes for CATRRGGGE. The whole CDR3 region reads CATRRGGGEQFF.

For this clone: The CDR3 is cut off 3 residues early in the read; its end comes from the germline J gene. The genes are TRBV2 and TRBJ2-3, with D possibly TRBD1 on 6 matching bases. CDR3 size: 17 residues. The V end lost 5 bases, the J end lost 2 bases, and 20 bases lay between the germline ends. Germline CDR1 reads SNHLY; CDR2 reads FYNNEI. The part of the CDR3 DNA that was read is TGTGCCAGCAGTACTAAGCGGAAGGACAGATACACAGATACG. It encodes CASSTKRKDRYTDT. The full CDR3 sequence reads CASSTKRKDRYTDTQYF.

This clone was seen more than once but under ten times. The read ends 3 residues before the CDR3 terminus; that terminus is restored from the germline J gene. The chain couples TRBV7-9 to TRBJ2-7; D remains ambiguous. V was trimmed by 0 bases and J by 2 bases, leaving 11 bases between them. Per germline, CDR1 SEHNR and CDR2 FQNEAQ (reference sequence). The CDR3 contains 15 residues. CDR3 amino acids: CASSLALPPAYEQYF. The CDR3 bases that were read are TGTGCCAGCAGCTTAGCTTTACCGCCAGCCTACGAG.

This clone appeared a few times. The read gets to within 3 residues of the CDR3 end, and the germline J gene fills in the rest. This chain joins TRBV7-9 and TRBJ2-2, with TRBD1 matching 9 bases. The CDR3 covers 14 residues. CDR1 and CDR2 from the germline V gene are SEHNR and FQNEAQ (reference sequence). V lost 5 bases and J lost 5; bases outside the gene matches: 3. The CDR3 bases that were read are TGTGCCAGCAGCCCACAGGGGGCAACCGGGGAG. Translated, it gives CASSPQGATGE. The full CDR3 sequence reads CASSPQGATGELFF.

The CDR3: CASEPFGSEAFF. The sequenced part of the CDR3 DNA is TGTGCCAGCGAACCATTTGGCTCTGAA. V is TRBV7-2 and J is TRBJ1-1; D is uncertain. The observed sequence ends 3 residues before the CDR3 terminus, with the missing tail filled in from the germline J gene. Between the trimmed V and J ends, which lost 8 bases and 6 bases, there was a span of 13 bases. Germline V lookup: CDR1 SGHTA, CDR2 FQGNSA. This CDR3 contains 12 residues.

This clone was observed a handful of times. The DNA ends 3 residues before the CDR3 does, and the rest of the CDR3 is filled in from the germline J gene. The chain combines TRBV2 with TRBJ2-7; D might be TRBD1 (6 bases). CDR3 length: 12 residues. Germline assignment: CDR1 SNHLY and CDR2 FYNNEI. V was trimmed by 6 bases and J by 3 bases, leaving 9 bases between them. The sequenced CDR3 bases are TGTGCCAGCAGGAGCAGGGGCTACGAG. Translated, it gives CASRSRGYE. The whole CDR3 region reads CASRSRGYEQYF.

The sample holds a few counts of this clone. The read ends 3 residues before the CDR3 terminus; that terminus is restored from the germline J gene. V usage is TRBV7-3 and J usage is TRBJ1-1; D is uncertain. The germline gives CDR1 SGHTA, CDR2 FQGTGA. This CDR3 is 13 amino acids long. V was cut by 0 bases and J by 6 bases, with 8 bases left in between. This chain's CDR3 is CASSLTGRAEAFF. CDR3 DNA, as far as it was read: TGTGCCAGCAGCTTAACCGGGCGGGCTGAA. Combining the CDR3 with reference TRBV7-3 and TRBJ1-1 gives the whole variable domain GAGVSQTPSNKVTEKGKYVELRCDPISGHTALYWYRQSLGQGPEFLIYFQGTGAADDSGLPNDRFFAVRPEGSVSTLKIQRTERGDSAVYLCASSLTGRAEAFFGQGTRLTVV.

This clone showed up just a few times. The sequenced fragment ends 3 residues before the CDR3 boundary, so the rest is inferred from the germline J gene. The chain is built from TRBV18 and TRBJ2-5, with 7 bases fitting TRBD1. The CDR3 contains 13 residues. Germline CDR1 and CDR2: KGHSH and LQKENI. After removal of 5 bases from V and 2 bases from J, the junction contained 2 bases not matched to a gene. The sequenced CDR3 bases are TGTGCCAGCTCAACGGGACAGCAAGAGACC. It specifies CASSTGQQET. The CDR3 as a whole reads CASSTGQQETQYF.

Turning to this clone: Read coverage stops 3 residues before the CDR3 terminus; the germline J gene supplies the remainder. The chain carries TRBV18 and TRBJ1-5; tentatively, D is TRBD1 (5 bases). The CDR3 contains 15 residues. V lost 4 bases and J 2 bases, leaving 12 bases between the germline ends. CDR1 is KGHSH and CDR2 is LQKENI in the germline V gene. CDR3 DNA (partial): TGTGCCAGCTCACGGGGGGATATAGGCAATCAGCCC. Translating gives CASSRGDIGNQP. The full CDR3 protein reads CASSRGDIGNQPQHF.

This clone is medium-sized within its sample. The observed sequence ends 3 residues before the CDR3 terminus, with the missing tail filled in from the germline J gene. The chain links TRBV5-1 to TRBJ1-6; possibly TRBD1 for D (6 bases). The germline V gene encodes CDR1 SGHRS and CDR2 YFSETQ. V lost 4 bases and J lost 6, with 14 bases in between. This CDR3 contains 15 residues. The sequenced CDR3 bases are TGCGCCAGCAGCCCCTCGACAGGAACTAATTCACCC. This encodes CASSPSTGTNSP. The entire CDR3 protein reads CASSPSTGTNSPLHF.

Sample share makes this clone medium-sized (0.01 to 0.1%). From the germline J gene comes the end of the CDR3, since the read stops 3 residues before it. V usage is TRBV29-1 and J usage is TRBJ2-3; 10 bases agree with TRBD2. The V and J ends lost 4 bases and 2 bases, in that order; junction bases with no gene match: 9. This CDR3 contains 16 residues. Germline assignment: CDR1 SQVTM and CDR2 ANQGSEA. The sequenced part of the CDR3 DNA is TGCAGCGTTGGGATGTTAGCGGGGGGTACCACAGATACG. Translating gives CSVGMLAGGTTDT. The whole CDR3 protein reads CSVGMLAGGTTDTQYF.